Included here is one TCR beta chain sequence, with context. As yet, its antigen is unknown. Here immunoSEQ multiplex PCR was the method, and the copy in TCRdb shows in-frame clones only, minus some. The sample has around 9,500 clones, approximately 71% seen once; the top ten hold roughly 9.2%. These data come from a study of chemoradiotherapy in HPV16-positive cancers. Study-wide background: Functional T-cell assays on two HPV16-positive patients' cells defined candidate HPV-specific clones and common TCR motifs. Whole-study results and caveats: HPV-specific T cells were functionally defined from only a couple of HPV16-positive patients. Candidate HPV-specific clones and E7-related TCR motifs grew in tumor during treatment.

Germline loops: CDR1 GTSNPN, CDR2 SVGIG (reference sequence). The CDR3 covers 13 residues. V dropped 2 bases and J dropped 6 bases, with 12 bases sitting between them. Repertoires were sampled repeatedly during chemoradiotherapy. The chain has TRBV30 and TRBJ2-3; tentative D call: TRBD2 (7 bases). The receptor comes from a human donor with HPV-associated anogenital cancer. The biological material was taken from a patient who underwent chemoradiotherapy. The CDR3 DNA sequence: TGTGCCTGGAGTCCGGGGGGCGCCGATACGCAGTATTTT. Protein: CAWSPGGADTQYF.